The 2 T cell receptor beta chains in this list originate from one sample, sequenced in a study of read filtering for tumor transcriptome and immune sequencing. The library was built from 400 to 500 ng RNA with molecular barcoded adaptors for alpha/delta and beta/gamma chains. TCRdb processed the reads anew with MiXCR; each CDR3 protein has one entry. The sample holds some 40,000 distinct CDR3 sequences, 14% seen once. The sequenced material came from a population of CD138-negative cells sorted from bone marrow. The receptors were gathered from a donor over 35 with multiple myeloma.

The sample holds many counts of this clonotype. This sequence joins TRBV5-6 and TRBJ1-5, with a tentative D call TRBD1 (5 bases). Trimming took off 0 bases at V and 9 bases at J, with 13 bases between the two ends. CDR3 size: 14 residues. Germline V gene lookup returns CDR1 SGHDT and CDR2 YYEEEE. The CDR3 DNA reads TGTGCCAGCAGCTTGGGTAGGGGTGGACGGCCCCAGCATTTT. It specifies CASSLGRGGRPQHF.

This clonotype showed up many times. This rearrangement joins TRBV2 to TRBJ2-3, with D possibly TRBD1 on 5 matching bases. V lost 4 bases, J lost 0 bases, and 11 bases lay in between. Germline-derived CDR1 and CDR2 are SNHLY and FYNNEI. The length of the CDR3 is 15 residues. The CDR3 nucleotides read TGTGCCAGCAGTGGGCAGGGAACTAGCACAGATACGCAGTATTTT. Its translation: CASSGQGTSTDTQYF. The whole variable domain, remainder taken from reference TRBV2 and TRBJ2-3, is EPEVTQTPSHQVTQMGQEVILRCVPISNHLYFYWYRQILGQKVEFLVSFYNNEISEKSEIFDDQFSVERPDGSNFTLKIRSTKLEDSAMYFCASSGQGTSTDTQYFGPGTRLTVL.